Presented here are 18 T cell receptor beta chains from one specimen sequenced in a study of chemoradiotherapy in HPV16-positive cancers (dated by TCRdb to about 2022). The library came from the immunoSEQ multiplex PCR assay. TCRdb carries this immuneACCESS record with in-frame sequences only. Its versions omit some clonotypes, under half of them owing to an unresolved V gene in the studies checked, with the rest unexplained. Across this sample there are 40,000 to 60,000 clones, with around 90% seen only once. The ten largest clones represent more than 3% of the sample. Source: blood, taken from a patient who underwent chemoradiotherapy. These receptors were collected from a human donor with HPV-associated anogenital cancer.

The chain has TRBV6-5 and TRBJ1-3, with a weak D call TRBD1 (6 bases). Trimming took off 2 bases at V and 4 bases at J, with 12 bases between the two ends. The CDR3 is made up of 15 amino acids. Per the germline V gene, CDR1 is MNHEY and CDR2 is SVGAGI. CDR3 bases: TGTGCCAGCAGTTACGGAGGGGGGTACGGAAACACCATATATTTT. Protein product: CASSYGGGYGNTIYF.

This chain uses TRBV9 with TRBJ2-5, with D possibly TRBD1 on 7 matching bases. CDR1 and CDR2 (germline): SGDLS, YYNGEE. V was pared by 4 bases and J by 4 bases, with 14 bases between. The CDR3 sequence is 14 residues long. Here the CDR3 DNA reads TGTGCCAGCAGCCGACAGGGACTGGGAGAGACCCAGTACTTC. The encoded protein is CASSRQGLGETQYF.

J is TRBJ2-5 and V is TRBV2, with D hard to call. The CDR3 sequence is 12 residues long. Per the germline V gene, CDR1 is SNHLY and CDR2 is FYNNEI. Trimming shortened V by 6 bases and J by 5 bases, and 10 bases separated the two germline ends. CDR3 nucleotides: TGTGCCAGCAGCCTAAAGTCGGAGACCCAGTACTTC. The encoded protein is CASSLKSETQYF.

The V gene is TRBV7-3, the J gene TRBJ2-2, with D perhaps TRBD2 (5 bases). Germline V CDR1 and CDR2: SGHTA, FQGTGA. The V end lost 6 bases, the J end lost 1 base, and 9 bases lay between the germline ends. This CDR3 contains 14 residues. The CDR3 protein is CASRRLMNTGELFF. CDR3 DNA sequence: TGTGCCAGCAGAAGACTAATGAACACCGGGGAGCTGTTTTTT.

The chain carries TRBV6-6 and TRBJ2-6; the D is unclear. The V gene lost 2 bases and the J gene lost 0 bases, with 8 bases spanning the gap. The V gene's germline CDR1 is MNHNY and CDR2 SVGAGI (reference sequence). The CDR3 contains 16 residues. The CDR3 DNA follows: TGTGCCAGCAGTTACGGCAGCCTCTCTGGGGCCAACGTCCTGACTTTC. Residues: CASSYGSLSGANVLTF.

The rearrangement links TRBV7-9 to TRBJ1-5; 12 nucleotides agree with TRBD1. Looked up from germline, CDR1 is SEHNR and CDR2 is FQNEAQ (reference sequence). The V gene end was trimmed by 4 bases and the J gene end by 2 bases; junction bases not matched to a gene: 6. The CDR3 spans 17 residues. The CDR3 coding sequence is TGTGCCAGCAGCTCTGGGACAGGGGGCTGGGGCAATCAGCCCCAGCATTTT. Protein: CASSSGTGGWGNQPQHF.

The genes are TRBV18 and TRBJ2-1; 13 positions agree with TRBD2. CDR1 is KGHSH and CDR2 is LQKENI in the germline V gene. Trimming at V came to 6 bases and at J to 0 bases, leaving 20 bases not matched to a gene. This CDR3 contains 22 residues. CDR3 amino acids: CASSPGQGRTSGSDSSYNEQFF. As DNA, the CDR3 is TGTGCCAGCTCCCCGGGACAGGGACGGACTAGCGGGAGTGATAGCTCCTACAATGAGCAGTTCTTC.

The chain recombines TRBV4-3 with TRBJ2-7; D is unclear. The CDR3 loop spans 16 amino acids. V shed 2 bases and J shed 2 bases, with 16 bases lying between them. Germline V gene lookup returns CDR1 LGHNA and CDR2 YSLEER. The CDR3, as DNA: TGCGCCAGCAGCCAATCTCGCACCTTGGGAACCTACGAGCAGTACTTC. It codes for CASSQSRTLGTYEQYF.

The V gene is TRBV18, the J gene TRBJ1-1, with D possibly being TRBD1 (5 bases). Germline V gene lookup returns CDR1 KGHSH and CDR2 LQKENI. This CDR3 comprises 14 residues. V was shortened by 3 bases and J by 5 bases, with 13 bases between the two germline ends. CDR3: CASSPRGVRTEAFF. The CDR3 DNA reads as TGTGCCAGCTCACCGAGAGGGGTAAGGACTGAAGCTTTCTTT.

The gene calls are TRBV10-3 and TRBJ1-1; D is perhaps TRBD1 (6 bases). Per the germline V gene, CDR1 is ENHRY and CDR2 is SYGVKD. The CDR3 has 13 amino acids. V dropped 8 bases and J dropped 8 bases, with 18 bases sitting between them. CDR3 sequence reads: CAILTNRDAEAFF. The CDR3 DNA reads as TGTGCCATCCTGACAAACAGGGACGCCGAAGCTTTCTTT.

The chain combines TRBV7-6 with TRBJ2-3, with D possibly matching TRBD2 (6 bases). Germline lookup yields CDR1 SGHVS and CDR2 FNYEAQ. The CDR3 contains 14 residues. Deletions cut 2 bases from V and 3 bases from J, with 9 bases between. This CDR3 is CASSLLGGTDTQYF. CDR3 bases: TGTGCCAGCAGCTTATTAGGAGGGACAGATACGCAGTATTTT.

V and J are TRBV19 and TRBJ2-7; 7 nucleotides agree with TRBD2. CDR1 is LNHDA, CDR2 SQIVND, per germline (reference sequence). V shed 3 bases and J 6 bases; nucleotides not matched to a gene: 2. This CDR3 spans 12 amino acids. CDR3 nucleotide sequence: TGTGCCAGTAGTATCGGGGGGAGCGAGCAGTACTTC. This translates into CASSIGGSEQYF.

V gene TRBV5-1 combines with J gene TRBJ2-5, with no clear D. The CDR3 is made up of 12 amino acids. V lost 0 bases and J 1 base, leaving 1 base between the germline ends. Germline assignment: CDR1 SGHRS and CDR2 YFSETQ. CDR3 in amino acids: CASSLGQETQYF. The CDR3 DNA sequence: TGCGCCAGCAGCTTGGGCCAAGAGACCCAGTACTTC.

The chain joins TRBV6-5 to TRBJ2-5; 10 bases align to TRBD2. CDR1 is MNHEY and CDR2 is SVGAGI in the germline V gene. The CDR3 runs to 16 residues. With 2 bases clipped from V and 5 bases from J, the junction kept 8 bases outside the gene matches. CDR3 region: CASSYPLAGVEETQYF. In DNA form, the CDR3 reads TGTGCCAGCAGTTACCCCCTAGCGGGAGTAGAGGAGACCCAGTACTTC.

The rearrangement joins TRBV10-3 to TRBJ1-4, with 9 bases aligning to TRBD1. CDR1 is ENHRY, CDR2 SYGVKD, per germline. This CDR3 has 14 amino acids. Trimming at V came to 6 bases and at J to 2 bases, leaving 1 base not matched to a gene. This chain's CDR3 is CAIRGTGTNEKLFF. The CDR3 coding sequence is TGTGCCATCAGGGGGACAGGGACTAATGAAAAACTGTTTTTT.

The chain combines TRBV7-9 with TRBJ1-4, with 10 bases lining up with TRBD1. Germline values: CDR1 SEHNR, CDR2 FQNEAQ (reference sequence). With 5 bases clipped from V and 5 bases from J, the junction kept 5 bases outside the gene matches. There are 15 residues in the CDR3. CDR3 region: CASSTRQGANEKLFF. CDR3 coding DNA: TGTGCCAGCAGCACACGACAGGGGGCGAATGAAAAACTGTTTTTT.

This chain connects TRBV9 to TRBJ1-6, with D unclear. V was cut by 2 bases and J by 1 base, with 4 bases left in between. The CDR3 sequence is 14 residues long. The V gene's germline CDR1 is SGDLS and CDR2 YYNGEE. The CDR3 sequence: CASSVESYNSPLHF. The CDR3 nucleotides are TGTGCCAGCAGCGTGGAGTCCTATAATTCACCCCTCCACTTT.

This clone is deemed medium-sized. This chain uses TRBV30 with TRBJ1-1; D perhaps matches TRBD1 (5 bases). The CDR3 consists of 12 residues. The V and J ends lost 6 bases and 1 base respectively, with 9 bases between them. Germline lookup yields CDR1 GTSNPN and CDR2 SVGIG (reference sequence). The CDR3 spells CACGTANTEAFF. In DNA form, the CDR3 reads TGTGCCTGCGGGACGGCGAACACTGAAGCTTTCTTT.